Each of the 12 T cell receptor beta chains below was sequenced from the same sample in a study of CD8+CD57+ T cells in acquired aplastic anemia. Genomic DNA provided the template from which TCR beta VDJ and CDR3 profiles were obtained. TCRdb independently ran MiXCR on the reads; one entry per CDR3 protein. This table holds some 170,000 distinct CDR3 sequences, 40% to 50% found once. Sequencing was done on patients that had shown CD8+CD57+ cell expansion by flow cytometry. The sample was sorted CD4+, CD8+, or CD8+CD57+ T cells (not recorded which) from PBMCs. Every receptor here comes from a human donor with aplastic anemia.

This clonotype occurred many times. The gene calls are TRBV9 and TRBJ2-3; tentative D call: TRBD2 (5 bases). V was trimmed by 0 bases and J by 6 bases, leaving 5 bases between them. Germline CDR1 and CDR2: SGDLS and YYNGEE. This CDR3 is built from 12 residues. CDR3 protein: CASSVVADTQYF. CDR3 sequence (DNA): TGTGCCAGCAGCGTAGTAGCGGATACGCAGTATTTT.

The gene calls are TRBV24-1 and TRBJ2-7, with TRBD2 as a possible D gene (6 bases). Germline V CDR1 and CDR2: KGHDR, SFDVKD. The CDR3 is 14 amino acids. Trimming left V 5 bases short and J 0 bases short, with 10 bases between. CDR3 residues: CATSAAGSSYEQYF. The DNA for the CDR3 is TGTGCCACCAGTGCGGCGGGGAGCTCCTACGAGCAGTACTTC.

At least ten counts were recorded for this clonotype. The chain carries TRBV5-4 and TRBJ1-1, with 9 bases that match TRBD1. Germline CDR1 is SGHNT and CDR2 is YYREEE (reference sequence). After removal of 4 bases from V and 1 base from J, the junction contained 11 bases not matched to a gene. This CDR3 has 17 amino acids. Written as DNA, the CDR3 is TGTGCCAGCAGCACAGGACAGGGGCGCTTACCGAACACTGAAGCTTTCTTT. Translation: CASSTGQGRLPNTEAFF.

The rearrangement joins TRBV18 to TRBJ1-6; D is unresolved. Germline lookup yields CDR1 KGHSH and CDR2 LQKENI. The CDR3 has 16 residues. Trimming removed 1 base from V and 5 bases from J, with 12 bases in between. The CDR3 nucleotides read TGTGCCAGCTCACCACTCTCCAGGCCCGATAATTCACCCCTCCACTTT. Protein sequence: CASSPLSRPDNSPLHF.

The chain combines TRBV20-1 with TRBJ2-7, with TRBD1 matching over 10 bases. The CDR3 covers 13 residues. Trimming at V came to 4 bases and at J to 3 bases, leaving 3 bases not matched to a gene. Germline values: CDR1 DFQATT, CDR2 SNEGSKA (reference sequence). As DNA, the CDR3 is TGCAGTGCTACCGGGACAGGGGTCTACGAGCAGTACTTC. Translation: CSATGTGVYEQYF.

This clonotype was seen ten or more times. This chain uses TRBV12-3 or TRBV12-4 with TRBJ1-4; D gene ambiguous. The V and J ends lost 1 base and 8 bases respectively, with 14 bases between them. The CDR3 consists of 15 residues. The CDR3 nucleotides are TGTGCCAGCAGTTTAGATGCACGGCGAGGAGAAAAACTGTTTTTT. Translating gives CASSLDARRGEKLFF.

The chain couples TRBV24-1 to TRBJ2-2; 8 bases are shared with TRBD2. Germline V CDR1 and CDR2: KGHDR, SFDVKD. V shed 5 bases, J shed 7 bases, and the junction held 8 bases outside the gene matches. This CDR3 comprises 15 residues. The chain's CDR3 is CATSVPGGAVGELFF. The CDR3 DNA is TGTGCCACCAGTGTGCCCGGGGGGGCCGTCGGGGAGCTGTTTTTT.

This CDR3 is CASTRTGIDQPQHF. The CDR3 DNA reads as TGTGCCAGCACCCGGACAGGGATCGATCAGCCCCAGCATTTT. V and J are TRBV2 and TRBJ1-5, with 8 bases lining up with TRBD1. The CDR3 extends over 14 amino acids. The germline V gene has CDR1 SNHLY and CDR2 FYNNEI. V was clipped by 7 bases and J by 5 bases; unmatched bases: 7. Looking up the rest from reference TRBV2 and TRBJ1-5 gives the full variable domain: EPEVTQTPSHQVTQMGQEVILRCVPISNHLYFYWYRQILGQKVEFLVSFYNNEISEKSEIFDDQFSVERPDGSNFTLKIRSTKLEDSAMYFCASTRTGIDQPQHFGDGTRLSIL.

Of note for this clonotype: The conserved closing phenylalanine or tryptophan is absent in this CDR3, likely reflecting a read error. This chain connects TRBV19 to TRBJ1-6; 8 bases match TRBD1. Germline V CDR1 and CDR2: LNHDA, SQIVND (reference sequence). The CDR3 contains 13 residues. The junction had 7 bases not matched to a gene; V was cut back by 7 bases and J by 11 bases. CDR3 loop: CASKDRVGPPLHL. CDR3 in DNA: TGTGCCAGTAAGGACAGGGTTGGCCCACCCCTCCACCTT.

At least ten counts were recorded for this clonotype. This chain links TRBV5-1 with TRBJ2-3, with TRBD2 identical over 8 bases. The CDR3 has 18 amino acids. J gave up 2 bases and V 6 bases, and 17 bases lay outside the gene matches. Germline V CDR1 and CDR2: SGHRS, YFSETQ. The CDR3 region is CASTPGSLAGGTTDTQYF. The CDR3 DNA is TGCGCCAGCACCCCCGGAAGTCTGGCGGGGGGCACCACAGATACGCAGTATTTT.

The CDR3 DNA is TGTGCCAGCAGTGAACTCCTCCTTTCGACAGGGGCACAAGAGACCCAGTACTTC. It yields the protein CASSELLLSTGAQETQYF. This chain uses TRBV25-1 with TRBJ2-5; 8 bases agree with TRBD1. This CDR3 has 18 residues. The germline V gene has CDR1 MGHDK and CDR2 SYGVNS. Trimming cost V 2 bases and J 2 bases; bases outside gene matches: 13.

This clonotype has only a few counts. The rearrangement joins TRBV10-3 to TRBJ2-1, with D hard to call. The CDR3 loop spans 17 amino acids. Germline CDR1 and CDR2: ENHRY and SYGVKD. Trimming shortened V by 1 base and J by 0 bases, and 13 bases separated the two germline ends. CDR3: CAISELVVVSSYNEQFF. Here the CDR3 DNA reads TGTGCCATCAGTGAGTTAGTGGTTGTTAGCTCCTACAATGAGCAGTTCTTC.